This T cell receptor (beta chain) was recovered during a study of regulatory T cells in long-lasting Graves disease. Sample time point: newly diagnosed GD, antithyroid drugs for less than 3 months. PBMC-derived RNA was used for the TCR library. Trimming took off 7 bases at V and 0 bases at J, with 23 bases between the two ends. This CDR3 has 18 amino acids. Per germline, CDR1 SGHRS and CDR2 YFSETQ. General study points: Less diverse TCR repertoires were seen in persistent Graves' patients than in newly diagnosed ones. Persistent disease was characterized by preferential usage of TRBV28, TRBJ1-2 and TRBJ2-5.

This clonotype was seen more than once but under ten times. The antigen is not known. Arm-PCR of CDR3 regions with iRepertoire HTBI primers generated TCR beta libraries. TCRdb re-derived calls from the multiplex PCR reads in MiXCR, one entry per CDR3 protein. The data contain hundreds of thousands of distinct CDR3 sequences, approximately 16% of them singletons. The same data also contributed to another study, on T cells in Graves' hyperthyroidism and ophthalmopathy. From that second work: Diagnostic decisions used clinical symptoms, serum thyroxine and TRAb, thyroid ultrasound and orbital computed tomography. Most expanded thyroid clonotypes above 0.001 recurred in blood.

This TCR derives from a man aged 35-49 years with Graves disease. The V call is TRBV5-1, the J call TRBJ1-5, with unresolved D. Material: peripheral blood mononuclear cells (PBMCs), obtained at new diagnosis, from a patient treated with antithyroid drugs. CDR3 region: CASPYTPVRGFSNQPQHF. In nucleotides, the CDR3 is TGCGCCAGCCCCTACACCCCGGTCAGAGGGTTTAGCAATCAGCCCCAGCATTTT.